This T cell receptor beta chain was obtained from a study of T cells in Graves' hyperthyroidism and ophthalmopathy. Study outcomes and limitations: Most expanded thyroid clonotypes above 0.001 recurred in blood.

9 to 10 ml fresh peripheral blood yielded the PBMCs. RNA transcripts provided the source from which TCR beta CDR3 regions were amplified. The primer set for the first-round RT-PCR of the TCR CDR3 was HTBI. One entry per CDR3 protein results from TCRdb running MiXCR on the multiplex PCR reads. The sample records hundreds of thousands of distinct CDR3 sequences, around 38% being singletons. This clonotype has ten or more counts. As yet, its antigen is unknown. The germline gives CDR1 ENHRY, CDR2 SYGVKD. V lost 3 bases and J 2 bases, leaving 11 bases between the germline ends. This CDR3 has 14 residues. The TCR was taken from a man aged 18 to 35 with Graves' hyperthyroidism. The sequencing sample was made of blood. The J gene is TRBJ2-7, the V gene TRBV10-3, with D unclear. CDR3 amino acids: CAISDWSRPYEQYF. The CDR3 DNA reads TGTGCCATCAGTGACTGGAGCCGACCCTACGAGCAGTACTTC.